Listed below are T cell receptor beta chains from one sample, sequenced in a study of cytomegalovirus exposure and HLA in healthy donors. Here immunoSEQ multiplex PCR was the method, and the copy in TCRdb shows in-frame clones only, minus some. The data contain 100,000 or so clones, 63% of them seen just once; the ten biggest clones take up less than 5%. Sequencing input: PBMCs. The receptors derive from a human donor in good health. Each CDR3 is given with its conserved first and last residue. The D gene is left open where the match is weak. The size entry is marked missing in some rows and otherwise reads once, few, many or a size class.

CDR3 DNA: TGTGCCAGCAGCTTACTCACTAGTCTTGGCACAGATACGCAGTATTTT; CDR3 protein: CASSLLTSLGTDTQYF; D gene: NA; clone size: NA; J gene: TRBJ2-3; V gene: TRBV11-2
CDR3 DNA: TGCGCCAGCAGTCCGGGGACTAGCGGCTACGAGCAGTACTTC; CDR3 protein: CASSPGTSGYEQYF; D gene: TRBD2; clone size: few; J gene: TRBJ2-7; V gene: TRBV4-1
CDR3 DNA: TGTGCCAGCACCCTATCACTGAGCACTGAAGCTTTCTTT; CDR3 protein: CASTLSLSTEAFF; D gene: NA; clone size: NA; J gene: TRBJ1-1; V gene: TRBV6-5
CDR3 DNA: TGTGCCAGCAGCTGGACAGGGATGAACACTGAAGCTTTCTTT; CDR3 protein: CASSWTGMNTEAFF; D gene: TRBD1; clone size: NA; J gene: TRBJ1-1; V gene: TRBV27
CDR3 DNA: TGTGCCAGCAGTTACTCGAGTGGAGTCACCGGGGAGCTGTTTTTT; CDR3 protein: CASSYSSGVTGELFF; D gene: NA; clone size: NA; J gene: TRBJ2-2; V gene: TRBV6-6
CDR3 DNA: TGTGCCAGCAGCGTAGAGGCAGGGGGACGGTTAGAGACCCAGTACTTC; CDR3 protein: CASSVEAGGRLETQYF; D gene: TRBD1; clone size: NA; J gene: TRBJ2-5; V gene: TRBV9
CDR3 DNA: TGTGCCAGCAGCTTACAATCAATTTACAATGAGCAGTTCTTC; CDR3 protein: CASSLQSIYNEQFF; D gene: NA; clone size: NA; J gene: TRBJ2-1; V gene: TRBV7-9
CDR3 DNA: TGTGCCAGCAGTGGTGGGACAGGGGCCTACGAGCAGTACTTC; CDR3 protein: CASSGGTGAYEQYF; D gene: TRBD1; clone size: NA; J gene: TRBJ2-7; V gene: TRBV6-1
CDR3 DNA: TGTGCCAGCAGCCAGAGACAGGGGGGGTGGTTCTTC; CDR3 protein: CASSQRQGGWFF; D gene: TRBD1; clone size: few; J gene: TRBJ2-1; V gene: TRBV7-8
CDR3 DNA: TGCGCCAGCAGTGAGAGCAGACAGAGCCCTAACTATGGCTACACCTTC; CDR3 protein: CASSESRQSPNYGYTF; D gene: NA; clone size: few; J gene: TRBJ1-2; V gene: TRBV5-1
CDR3 DNA: TGTGCCAGCAGCGTAGATTCAGGGCCCTACAATGAGCAGTTCTTC; CDR3 protein: CASSVDSGPYNEQFF; D gene: NA; clone size: NA; J gene: TRBJ2-1; V gene: TRBV9
CDR3 DNA: TGCGCCAGCAGCTTTCGGGGGGCCTACAATGAGCAGTTCTTC; CDR3 protein: CASSFRGAYNEQFF; D gene: TRBD2; clone size: NA; J gene: TRBJ2-1; V gene: TRBV5-1
CDR3 DNA: TGTGCCAGCAGTTACTACAGCCCTAACACCGGGGAGCTGTTTTTT; CDR3 protein: CASSYYSPNTGELFF; D gene: NA; clone size: NA; J gene: TRBJ2-2; V gene: TRBV6-5
CDR3 DNA: TGCAGCGCCGCCTCTTCTAGCGACCCGAACACCGGGGAGCTGTTTTTT; CDR3 protein: CSAASSSDPNTGELFF; D gene: NA; clone size: NA; J gene: TRBJ2-2; V gene: TRBV29-1
CDR3 DNA: TGCGCCAGCAGCCAAGATGGGGAGGGACGGGGTGAGCAGTTCTTC; CDR3 protein: CASSQDGEGRGEQFF; D gene: TRBD2; clone size: NA; J gene: TRBJ2-1; V gene: TRBV4-1
CDR3 DNA: TGTGCCAGCAGCCGGGACAGGGAAGAAAAACTGTTTTTT; CDR3 protein: CASSRDREEKLFF; D gene: TRBD1; clone size: NA; J gene: TRBJ1-4; V gene: TRBV7-2